This T cell receptor beta chain was found in a study of spatial heterogeneity in lung cancer. Study-wide results and caveats: At tumor resection, ubiquitous expanded TCRs were detected in blood more often than later.

Time point in this sample: blood at routine non-recurrence follow-up after resection. Tumor, nontumor lung or frozen PBMC supplied whole RNA that was sequenced unsorted. There are 15 residues in the CDR3. CDR1 SGHTA and CDR2 FQGNSA come from the germline V gene. V shed 8 bases, J shed 8 bases, and the junction held 9 bases outside the gene matches. Ten or more counts support this clonotype. Its antigen is still unknown. Every cDNA TCR molecule received its own unique molecular identifier. TCRdb re-called the 5' RACE reads with MiXCR, one entry per CDR3 protein. The table has about 70,000 distinct CDR3 sequences, over 7% seen once.

This rearrangement joins TRBV7-2 to TRBJ2-2; the match to TRBD2 covers 12 bases. The clonotype originates from a female donor with early-stage non-small cell lung cancer. Here the sequenced sample was PBMCs, taken at follow-up. The CDR3: CASGIGLAGTGELFF. CDR3 DNA sequence: TGTGCCAGCGGAATCGGACTAGCGGGAACAGGGGAGCTGTTTTTT.